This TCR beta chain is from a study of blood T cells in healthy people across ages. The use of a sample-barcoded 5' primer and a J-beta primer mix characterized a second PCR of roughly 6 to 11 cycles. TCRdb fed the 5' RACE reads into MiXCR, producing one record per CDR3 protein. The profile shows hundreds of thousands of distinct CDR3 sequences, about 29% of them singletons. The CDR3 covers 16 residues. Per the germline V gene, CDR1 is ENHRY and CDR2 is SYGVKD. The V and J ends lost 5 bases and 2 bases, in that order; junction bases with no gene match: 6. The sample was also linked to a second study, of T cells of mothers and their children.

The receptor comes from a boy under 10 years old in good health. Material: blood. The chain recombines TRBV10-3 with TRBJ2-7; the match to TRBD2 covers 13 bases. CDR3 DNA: TGTGCCATCAGTCCCACCGGGACTAGCGGGACCTACGAGCAGTACTTC. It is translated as CAISPTGTSGTYEQYF.